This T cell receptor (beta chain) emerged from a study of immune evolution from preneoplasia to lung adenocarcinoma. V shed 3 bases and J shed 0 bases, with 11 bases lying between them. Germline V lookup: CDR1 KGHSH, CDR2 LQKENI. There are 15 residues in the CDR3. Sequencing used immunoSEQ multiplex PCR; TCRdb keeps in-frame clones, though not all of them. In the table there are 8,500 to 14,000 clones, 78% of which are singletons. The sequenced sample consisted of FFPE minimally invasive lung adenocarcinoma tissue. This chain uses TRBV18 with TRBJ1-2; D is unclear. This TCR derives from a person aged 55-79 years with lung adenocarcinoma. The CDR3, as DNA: TGTGCCAGCTCACCCTTGGACCTTACTAACTATGGCTACACCTTC. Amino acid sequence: CASSPLDLTNYGYTF.